A selection of T cell receptor beta chains follows, all from one sample in a study of T cells in Graves' hyperthyroidism and ophthalmopathy. Each CDR3 protein gets one entry after TCRdb re-called the multiplex PCR reads with MiXCR. The data show over 650,000 distinct CDR3 sequences, 15% to 20% seen once. The sample consisted of blood. These receptors were collected from a young man with Graves' hyperthyroidism. Both conserved end residues are trimmed from each CDR3. A row's size may be missing; if present it is once, few, many or a size class.

>few|TRBV9
ASTPSGGGEQY
>few|TRBV20-1
SVVLGLAVHEQY
>-|TRBV7-9
ASSVISGTDTQY
>many|TRBV6-2/TRBV6-3
ASALAGGLPAYNEQF
>few|TRBV20-1
SATSGSNADTQY
>few|TRBV20-1
SASGSLGDYGYT
>many|TRBV7-9
ASSTLAGVETQY
>many|TRBV28
ASSSLLQGTMAKNIQY
>many|TRBV2
ASSDRSSYNEQF
>many|TRBV12-3/TRBV12-4
ASSLTVGGGDGYT
>-|TRBV28
ASSFTPSGANVLT
>-|TRBV30
AWSPTGLEQY
>many|TRBV2
ASSRDRLYGYT
>many|TRBV5-8
ASSLDTSGMVRGQY
>-|TRBV6-2/TRBV6-3
ASSHGTGPNSPLH
>few|TRBV27
ASSLSQGSHYNEQF
>few|TRBV30
AWSDREGYGYT
>many|TRBV2
ASKGLYNEQF
>many|TRBV2
ASSVYAGETQY
>-|TRBV25-1
ASSERRTSPDRSYNEQF
>-|TRBV19
ASTPGGTGELF
>many|TRBV2
ASSEEGTGTYEQY
>-|TRBV20-1
SIARGGRASPEQY
>few|TRBV10-3
AISGGSRGTDTQY
>-|TRBV28
ACCRTSNQPQH
>-|TRBV28
ASSFETGRRLAGGHEQF
>few|TRBV6-2/TRBV6-3
ASSDLGTGSNEKLF
>many|TRBV28
ASSPSGRGVQRTQY
>many|TRBV7-2
ASSSITSGRGDTQY
>-|TRBV7-9
ASSLTPGAFYNEQF
>many|TRBV30
AWNRGYNSPLH
>-|TRBV2
ASRVGDIEPQH
>many|TRBV27
ASSEAGSNEQY
>-|TRBV29-1
SVQGTSVYNEQF